These 18 T cell receptor beta chains share one sample of origin, sequenced in a study of cytomegalovirus exposure and HLA in healthy donors. 13 Jbeta primers and 60 Vbeta primers were used for the PCR. Data came from immunoSEQ multiplex PCR; TCRdb stores just in-frame clones and leaves some out. The sample carries under 200,000 clones, 79% recorded once. The sequencing sample was made of PBMCs. The receptors stem from a woman in her thirties or forties in good health and CMV-seronegative.

V is TRBV6-1 and J is TRBJ2-7, with TRBD1 matching 9 bases. The CDR3 spans 14 residues. The V segment lost 6 bases and the J segment 4 bases; nucleotides outside the gene matches: 7. Looked up from germline, CDR1 is MNHNS and CDR2 is SASEGT. The CDR3, as DNA: TGTGCCAGCAGATATGGACAGGGGAAGTACGAGCAGTACTTC. This codes for CASRYGQGKYEQYF.

V is TRBV2 and J is TRBJ2-3; the D gene is possibly TRBD2 (6 bases). The CDR3 has 14 amino acids. Trimming took off 10 bases at V and 0 bases at J, with 14 bases between the two ends. Germline CDR1 reads SNHLY; CDR2 reads FYNNEI. CDR3 in amino acids: CAIPRDFSTDTQYF. Here the CDR3 DNA reads TGTGCCATACCCCGGGACTTTAGCACAGATACGCAGTATTTT.

This chain uses TRBV14 with TRBJ2-5, with TRBD2 as a possible D gene (6 bases). The CDR3 has 13 amino acids. Germline CDR1 SGHDN, CDR2 FVKESK. Trimming cost V 6 bases and J 4 bases, with 12 bases left between them. The CDR3 coding sequence is TGTGCCAGCAGGAGATCCGGGGGAGAGACCCAGTACTTC. As protein: CASRRSGGETQYF.

The V gene is TRBV30, the J gene TRBJ1-6; TRBD1 might be the D (5 bases). V lost 5 bases and J 7 bases, leaving 12 bases between the germline ends. The CDR3 is made up of 13 amino acids. Germline values: CDR1 GTSNPN, CDR2 SVGIG (reference sequence). The CDR3 DNA sequence: TGTGCCTGGGTCGACAGAAGGAATTCACCCCTCCACTTT. It translates to CAWVDRRNSPLHF.

V and J are TRBV7-9 and TRBJ2-2; TRBD2 is a possible D gene (6 bases). Germline lookup yields CDR1 SEHNR and CDR2 FQNEAQ (reference sequence). This CDR3 is built from 17 residues. The ends were cut back, 4 bases at V and 1 base at J, with 16 bases in the middle. CDR3 bases: TGTGCCAGCAGCTCAGGAGGGGTACTTAGGAACACCGGGGAGCTGTTTTTT. This codes for CASSSGGVLRNTGELFF.

The chain joins TRBV2 to TRBJ1-3; no reliable D call. V was trimmed by 7 bases and J by 0 bases, leaving 7 bases between them. The length of the CDR3 is 13 residues. Germline loops: CDR1 SNHLY, CDR2 FYNNEI. CDR3 bases: TGTGCCAGCACCGCGGCCTCTGGAAACACCATATATTTT. It specifies CASTAASGNTIYF.

The V gene is TRBV28, the J gene TRBJ2-7; TRBD1 is a possible D gene (5 bases). Trimming took off 5 bases at V and 0 bases at J, with 14 bases between the two ends. Germline values: CDR1 MDHEN, CDR2 SYDVKM. The length of the CDR3 is 15 residues. The CDR3 loop reads CASSVAGIISYEQYF. As DNA, the CDR3 is TGTGCCAGCAGTGTGGCAGGGATCATCTCCTACGAGCAGTACTTC.

This rearrangement joins TRBV6-5 to TRBJ1-3; tentatively, D is TRBD1 (6 bases). The CDR3 spans 15 residues. Trimming took off 2 bases at V and 2 bases at J, with 10 bases between the two ends. Germline-derived CDR1 and CDR2 are MNHEY and SVGAGI. The CDR3 is CASSYAPGAGNTIYF. In DNA, the CDR3 is TGTGCCAGCAGTTACGCCCCAGGGGCTGGAAACACCATATATTTT.

This chain uses TRBV7-2 with TRBJ2-1, with TRBD2 matching 13 bases. The CDR3 is 17 residues long. V lost 0 bases and J lost 7; bases outside the gene matches: 6. CDR1 is SGHTA, CDR2 FQGNSA, per germline. The CDR3 loop reads CASSLATAGLAGNEQFF. The DNA for the CDR3 is TGTGCCAGCAGCTTAGCTACAGCGGGACTAGCGGGAAATGAGCAGTTCTTC. Full variable domain (missing parts from reference TRBV7-2 and TRBJ2-1): GAGVSQSPSNKVTEKGKDVELRCDPISGHTALYWYRQSLGQGLEFLIYFQGNSAPDKSGLPSDRFSAERTGGSVSTLTIQRTQQEDSAVYLCASSLATAGLAGNEQFFGPGTRLTVL.

The gene calls are TRBV2 and TRBJ2-5; 11 bases map to TRBD1. CDR1 and CDR2 (germline): SNHLY, FYNNEI. Losses at the gene ends were 5 bases for V and 2 bases for J; bases not matched to a gene: 10. This CDR3 spans 17 amino acids. CDR3 residues: CASSQDRGRPLQETQYF. CDR3 DNA: TGTGCCAGCAGTCAGGACAGGGGGCGACCCTTGCAAGAGACCCAGTACTTC. Looking up the rest from reference TRBV2 and TRBJ2-5 gives the full variable domain: EPEVTQTPSHQVTQMGQEVILRCVPISNHLYFYWYRQILGQKVEFLVSFYNNEISEKSEIFDDQFSVERPDGSNFTLKIRSTKLEDSAMYFCASSQDRGRPLQETQYFGPGTRLLVL.

This clone has a single count. This chain uses TRBV7-3 with TRBJ2-1, with 12 positions matching TRBD2. This CDR3 comprises 18 residues. Germline loops: CDR1 SGHTA, CDR2 FQGTGA. Trimming at V came to 5 bases and at J to 7 bases, leaving 15 bases not matched to a gene. The chain's CDR3 is CASSPLGGLAGGGNEQFF. The CDR3 region has the DNA TGTGCCAGCAGCCCCCTGGGGGGTCTAGCGGGAGGGGGGAATGAGCAGTTCTTC.

This clone came up a few times. This chain links TRBV5-1 with TRBJ2-7, with 7 bases aligning to TRBD1. The CDR3 has 14 residues. V trimming: 4 bases; J trimming: 7 bases; junction bases outside the gene matches: 11. Germline V gives CDR1 SGHRS, CDR2 YFSETQ. The chain's CDR3 is CASSKASEQGEQYF. DNA of the CDR3: TGCGCCAGCAGCAAGGCGTCGGAACAGGGGGAGCAGTACTTC.

The chain recombines TRBV5-1 with TRBJ2-7, with D maybe TRBD2 (5 bases). Between the trimmed V and J ends, which lost 9 bases and 2 bases, there was a span of 18 bases. CDR1 and CDR2 (germline): SGHRS, YFSETQ. This CDR3 is 14 amino acids long. The CDR3 DNA follows: TGCGCCACCAGGAGGTCTCCCCAGACCTACGAGCAGTACTTC. Protein sequence: CATRRSPQTYEQYF.

The gene calls are TRBV9 and TRBJ1-2, with 8 bases fitting TRBD1. Germline CDR1 and CDR2: SGDLS and YYNGEE. This CDR3 contains 14 residues. Trimming at V came to 2 bases and at J to 3 bases, leaving 3 bases not matched to a gene. CDR3 in DNA: TGTGCCAGCAGCGTCAGGACAGGGCACTATGGCTACACCTTC. It is translated as CASSVRTGHYGYTF. Looking up the rest from reference TRBV9 and TRBJ1-2 gives the full variable domain: DSGVTQTPKHLITATGQRVTLRCSPRSGDLSVYWYQQSLDQGLQFLIQYYNGEERAKGNILERFSAQQFPDLHSELNLSSLELGDSALYFCASSVRTGHYGYTFGSGTRLTVV.

This sequence joins TRBV11-2 and TRBJ2-7; 7 positions match TRBD2. CDR3 length: 12 amino acids. The junction had 3 bases not matched to a gene; V was cut back by 2 bases and J by 8 bases. CDR1 is SGHAT and CDR2 is FQNNGV in the germline V gene. The CDR3 DNA is TGTGCCAGCAGCTTATGGGAGGGTAAGCAGTACTTC. This codes for CASSLWEGKQYF.

The chain couples TRBV6-6 to TRBJ1-1, with 9 bases that match TRBD1. The CDR3 is made up of 15 amino acids. CDR1 is MNHNY and CDR2 is SVGAGI in the germline V gene (reference sequence). The V segment lost 5 bases and the J segment 4 bases; nucleotides outside the gene matches: 8. CDR3 in DNA: TGTGCCAGCAGTAGGGGGACAGGGCGGGGCACTGAAGCTTTCTTT. Translation gives CASSRGTGRGTEAFF.

This chain joins TRBV18 and TRBJ1-5; tentative D call: TRBD1 (6 bases). Germline V lookup: CDR1 KGHSH, CDR2 LQKENI. The CDR3 loop spans 15 amino acids. The ends were cut back, 2 bases at V and 6 bases at J, with 14 bases in the middle. In nucleotides, the CDR3 is TGTGCCAGCTCACCAGGTCGACAGGAGGTTCAGCCCCAGCATTTT. Translation: CASSPGRQEVQPQHF.

The V and J genes are TRBV27 and TRBJ1-2, with D hard to call. V lost 6 bases, J lost 0 bases, and 8 bases lay in between. Germline V gene lookup returns CDR1 MNHEY and CDR2 SMNVEV (reference sequence). The CDR3 has 13 amino acids. CDR3 in DNA: TGTGCCAGCAGCCCCAGTGCTAACTATGGCTACACCTTC. Its protein is CASSPSANYGYTF.